These 25 T cell receptor beta chains came from one sample sequenced in a study of glioma-infiltrating T cells. Using RNA template, CDR3s of TCR alpha and beta were amplified with iRepertoire arm-PCR. From the multiplex PCR reads, TCRdb called clonotypes with MiXCR, one entry per CDR3 protein. The data contain around 350,000 distinct CDR3 sequences, 41% of them seen just once; the ten biggest clones take up more than 10%. Input material: glioma tissue, nonneoplastic brain tissue, or PBMCs (not recorded which). The receptor source for this set is a human donor with low-grade glioma or glioblastoma, undergoing nonglioma brain surgery, or in good health (not recorded which).

This clonotype has only one observation. The chain couples TRBV6-6 to TRBJ1-5; 7 bases align to TRBD1. Germline-derived CDR1 and CDR2 are MNHNY and SVGAGI (reference sequence). Germline trimming cut 7 bases from V and 0 bases from J; bases unmatched to any gene: 15. The CDR3 contains 18 residues. This CDR3 reads CASIGGGTVLYSNQPQHF. The CDR3 bases are TGTGCCAGCATCGGAGGCGGGACAGTCCTTTATAGCAATCAGCCCCAGCATTTT.

Comments on this clonotype: A much more abundant neighbour one base away suggests this may be a read error. The chain is built from TRBV28 and TRBJ2-7; 8 bases are a match to TRBD2. Germline lookup yields CDR1 MDHEN and CDR2 SYDVKM. This CDR3 region has 14 residues. With V trimmed by 2 bases and J by 2 bases, 2 bases remained unmatched. In DNA, the CDR3 is TGTGCCAGCAGTTTACCGGGAGGGACCTACGAGCAGTACTTC. It translates to CASSLPGGTYEQYF.

The chain links TRBV7-2 to TRBJ2-7, with D unclear. V lost 4 bases and J 2 bases, leaving 6 bases between the germline ends. This CDR3 region has 12 residues. Germline assignment: CDR1 SGHTA and CDR2 FQGNSA. The CDR3 loop is CASSSVTYEQYF. The CDR3 nucleotides read TGTGCCAGCAGCTCCGTCACCTACGAGCAGTACTTC.

Points on this clonotype: The CDR3 end shows no conserved phenylalanine or tryptophan, and so a read error is likely. This chain connects TRBV7-2 to TRBJ2-1; 13 bases agree with TRBD2. Trimming took 5 bases from V and 8 from J; bases not matched to a gene: 6. Germline V gene lookup returns CDR1 SGHTA and CDR2 FQGNSA. The CDR3 consists of 15 residues. CDR3 nucleotides: TGTGCCAGCAGCCACTCAGGACTAGCGGGAGATGAGCAGTTCCTC. Translating it yields CASSHSGLAGDEQFL.

This clonotype was observed at least ten times. The J gene is TRBJ2-7, the V gene TRBV6-1; 7 bases line up with TRBD2. Germline V gene sequence: CDR1 MNHNS, CDR2 SASEGT. The junction had 5 bases not matched to a gene; V was cut back by 5 bases and J by 7 bases. The CDR3 has 12 amino acids. The CDR3 nucleotides are TGTGCCAGCAGTACGGGGGGTTGGGAGCAGTACTTC. Amino acid sequence: CASSTGGWEQYF.

This rearrangement joins TRBV20-1 to TRBJ1-6, with D maybe TRBD1 (5 bases). Trimming left V 6 bases short and J 4 bases short, with 10 bases between. CDR3 length: 13 amino acids. Per germline, CDR1 DFQATT and CDR2 SNEGSKA (reference sequence). The CDR3 loop is CSAGASYNSPLHF. The CDR3 coding sequence is TGCAGTGCCGGGGCGAGTTATAATTCACCCCTCCACTTT.

There are many counts of this clonotype. DNA of the CDR3: TGTGCCAGCAGCCTGGGACCGACGGGCGGCTACACCTTC. As protein: CASSLGPTGGYTF. The chain has TRBV6-1 and TRBJ1-2; the D gene is possibly TRBD1 (5 bases). V was pared by 6 bases and J by 8 bases, with 16 bases between. This CDR3 is built from 13 residues. Per germline, CDR1 MNHNS and CDR2 SASEGT.

This clonotype was detected ten times or more. The chain links TRBV6-2 or TRBV6-3 to TRBJ2-1, with 7 nucleotides matching TRBD1. Germline V CDR1 and CDR2: MNHEY, SVGEGT. V was clipped by 5 bases and J by 4 bases; unmatched bases: 8. The CDR3 contains 15 residues. CDR3: CASSRDRPRYNEQFF. The CDR3 bases are TGTGCCAGCAGTCGGGACAGACCCCGATACAATGAGCAGTTCTTC.

This clonotype was counted once. One end of the junction varies from germline; a read error may be responsible. CDR3 protein: CTSSYQGLFTDTQYF. CDR3 nucleotides: TGCACCAGCAGCTATCAGGGACTCTTCACAGATACGCAGTATTTT. The rearrangement links TRBV5-1 to TRBJ2-3; D perhaps matches TRBD2 (6 bases). CDR1 and CDR2 from the germline V gene are SGHRS and YFSETQ. The CDR3 is made up of 15 amino acids.

This clonotype was detected many times. CDR3 residues: CASSSTENYEQYF. CDR3 sequence (DNA): TGTGCCAGCAGTTCGACGGAGAACTACGAGCAGTACTTC. The V call is TRBV6-2 or TRBV6-3, the J call TRBJ2-7, with D uncertain. Per the germline V gene, CDR1 is MNHEY and CDR2 is SVGEGT. V lost 4 bases and J 3 bases, leaving 10 bases between the germline ends. The CDR3 runs to 13 residues.

Note on this clonotype: Possible read error: a much larger clone is one base away. This chain joins TRBV6-2 or TRBV6-3 and TRBJ1-5, with TRBD1 as a possible D gene (5 bases). The CDR3 is 16 amino acids. CDR1 is MNHEY and CDR2 is SVGEGT in the germline V gene. The ends were cut back, 2 bases at V and 2 bases at J, with 13 bases in the middle. The CDR3 reads CASSYDSLHGNQPQHF. In DNA, the CDR3 is TGTGCCAGCAGTTACGACAGCCTACATGGCAATCAGCCCCAGCATTTT.

J is TRBJ2-1 and V is TRBV6-4; 11 nucleotides agree with TRBD2. The CDR3 totals 13 residues. V was pared by 5 bases and J by 9 bases, with 3 bases of the junction left unmatched. The germline CDR1 and CDR2 sequences are MRHNA and SNTAGT. For the CDR3, the DNA is TGTGCCAGCAGTCATGGGACTAGCGGTGAGCAGTTCTTC. Its protein is CASSHGTSGEQFF.

This clonotype was recorded at least ten times. The chain recombines TRBV27 with TRBJ2-1; 7 bases align to TRBD2. The CDR3 runs to 16 residues. The ends lost 0 bases at V and 2 bases at J; junction bases unmatched: 4. Germline loops: CDR1 MNHEY, CDR2 SMNVEV (reference sequence). Here the CDR3 reads CASSLSAGATYNEQFF. The CDR3 region has the DNA TGTGCCAGCAGTTTATCTGCGGGAGCGACCTACAATGAGCAGTTCTTC.

This clonotype has only one observation. A much larger clone sits a single nucleotide away, making a read error possible. The chain couples TRBV28 to TRBJ1-1; D not certain. Germline assignment: CDR1 MDHEN and CDR2 SYDVKM. Trimming cost V 10 bases and J 2 bases, with 17 bases left between them. There are 14 residues in the CDR3. The CDR3 region is CANTIGQSNTEAFF. CDR3 DNA: TGTGCCAACACTATCGGGCAGTCAAACACTGAAGCTTTCTTT.

V and J are TRBV13 and TRBJ2-2; D call uncertain. Between the trimmed V and J ends, which lost 3 bases and 0 bases, there was a span of 8 bases. The CDR3 extends over 15 amino acids. Germline V gene sequence: CDR1 PRHDT, CDR2 FYEKMQ (reference sequence). CDR3 DNA sequence: TGTGCCAGCAGCTTTGGCCAGTCGAACACCGGGGAGCTGTTTTTT. It translates to CASSFGQSNTGELFF.

This clonotype was counted once. V gene TRBV10-3 combines with J gene TRBJ1-1, with 10 positions matching TRBD1. Looked up from germline, CDR1 is ENHRY and CDR2 is SYGVKD. The CDR3 length is 14 residues. V dropped 10 bases and J dropped 4; count of bases not matched to a gene: 9. CDR3 sequence: CASSQDRGPTEAFF. In DNA form, the CDR3 reads TGTGCCAGCTCACAAGACAGGGGGCCCACTGAAGCTTTCTTT.

This clonotype has a count of ten or more. V usage is TRBV20-1 and J usage is TRBJ1-1; D not certain. The CDR3 has 11 residues. Between the trimmed V and J ends, which lost 8 bases and 0 bases, there was a span of 7 bases. Per germline, CDR1 DFQATT and CDR2 SNEGSKA (reference sequence). The CDR3 reads CSTYLNTEAFF. CDR3 nucleotides: TGCAGTACGTATCTGAACACTGAAGCTTTCTTT.

A few counts support this clonotype. The CDR3 is CASSLRGYRGYTF. CDR3 in DNA: TGTGCCAGCAGCTTGAGAGGGTATCGTGGCTACACCTTC. This sequence joins TRBV5-4 and TRBJ1-2; D is ambiguous. This CDR3 contains 13 residues. V lost 1 base, J lost 7 bases, and 11 bases lay in between. In germline, CDR1 is SGHNT, CDR2 YYREEE (reference sequence). The variable domain in full, with the rest retrieved from reference TRBV5-4 and TRBJ1-2, is ETGVTQSPTHLIKTRGQQVTLRCSSQSGHNTVSWYQQALGQGPQFIFQYYREEENGRGNFPPRFSGLQFPNYSSELNVNALELDDSALYLCASSLRGYRGYTFGSGTRLTVV.

The rearrangement links TRBV19 to TRBJ1-2; no clear D. The V gene's germline CDR1 is LNHDA and CDR2 SQIVND (reference sequence). This CDR3 comprises 13 residues. V was clipped by 3 bases and J by 6 bases, with 11 bases between them. The CDR3 region has the DNA TGTGCCAGTAGTATCCCCTTCCAGGATGGCTACACCTTC. Translating it yields CASSIPFQDGYTF.

This chain uses TRBV20-1 with TRBJ1-6; 7 positions match TRBD1. The CDR3 has 14 amino acids. The junction had 5 bases not matched to a gene; V was cut back by 6 bases and J by 3 bases. Germline loops: CDR1 DFQATT, CDR2 SNEGSKA (reference sequence). The CDR3 protein is CSAQGVIYNSPLHF. The CDR3 DNA follows: TGCAGTGCCCAGGGGGTCATCTATAATTCACCCCTCCACTTT.

This clonotype was seen just once. A read error may be the cause here, since a much bigger clone is one base away. CDR3: CASSQIRDPSGNEKFF. The CDR3 DNA sequence: TGCGCCAGCAGCCAGATCCGGGACCCCTCAGGCAATGAGAAGTTCTTC. The chain uses TRBV4-3 and TRBJ2-1; D may match TRBD1 or TRBD2 (5 bases each). The length of the CDR3 is 16 residues. CDR1 is LGHNA, CDR2 YSLEER, per germline.

This clonotype was seen a few times. The chain recombines TRBV28 with TRBJ2-7, with 8 bases aligning to TRBD1. The CDR3 totals 15 residues. Germline V gene data show CDR1 as MDHEN and CDR2 as SYDVKM. The trim removed 6 bases at V and 6 bases at J, leaving 13 bases unmatched. The CDR3 region has the DNA TGTGCCAGCAGACCTACGGGGACAGGAGTTATCGAGCAGTACTTC. Translated: CASRPTGTGVIEQYF. The full variable domain, in which reference TRBV28 and TRBJ2-7 provide the parts outside the CDR3, is DVKVTQSSRYLVKRTGEKVFLECVQDMDHENMFWYRQDPGLGLRLIYFSYDVKMKEKGDIPEGYSVSREKKERFSLILESASTNQTSMYLCASRPTGTGVIEQYFGPGTRLTVT.

At least ten counts were recorded for this clonotype. This chain joins TRBV28 and TRBJ2-3, with 9 bases matching TRBD2. CDR3 size: 13 residues. Germline-derived CDR1 and CDR2 are MDHEN and SYDVKM. The V gene end was trimmed by 8 bases and the J gene end by 3 bases; junction bases not matched to a gene: 3. CDR3 region: CASQTSGTDTQYF. CDR3 DNA: TGTGCCAGCCAGACTAGCGGAACAGATACGCAGTATTTT. The full variable domain, with the rest looked up from reference TRBV28 and TRBJ2-3, is DVKVTQSSRYLVKRTGEKVFLECVQDMDHENMFWYRQDPGLGLRLIYFSYDVKMKEKGDIPEGYSVSREKKERFSLILESASTNQTSMYLCASQTSGTDTQYFGPGTRLTVL.

With regard to this clonotype: This could be a read error, since a much larger clone is one nucleotide away. Here the CDR3 omits its conserved ending phenylalanine or tryptophan, so a read error is the likely source. The chain carries TRBV27 and TRBJ1-2; 7 bases are shared with TRBD1. This CDR3 comprises 13 residues. Germline assignment: CDR1 MNHEY and CDR2 SMNVEV (reference sequence). V was clipped by 6 bases and J by 8 bases; unmatched bases: 9. As DNA, the CDR3 is TGTGCCAGCAGCCTACAGGGGTCGGGCGGCTACACCCTC. This encodes CASSLQGSGGYTL.

Many counts were recorded for this clonotype. CDR3 protein: CASSLAGGPYNEQFF. CDR3 bases: TGTGCCAGCAGTCTAGCGGGAGGGCCCTACAATGAGCAGTTCTTC. This chain joins TRBV28 and TRBJ2-1; 12 bases are a match to TRBD2. Germline CDR1 is MDHEN and CDR2 is SYDVKM. Germline trimming cut 5 bases from V and 2 bases from J; bases unmatched to any gene: 1. There are 15 residues in the CDR3.